Following are 20 T cell receptor beta chains from one sample sequenced in a study of cytomegalovirus exposure and HLA in healthy donors. The study ran its PCR with 60 Vbeta and 13 Jbeta primers. Method: immunoSEQ multiplex PCR; TCRdb's copy keeps in-frame clones and lacks some. The specimen's table records around 120,000 clones. The sample comprised PBMCs. Receptors originate from a man aged 45-65 years in good health and CMV-seronegative.

The chain is built from TRBV10-1 and TRBJ2-1, with D possibly TRBD2 on 5 matching bases. Germline V lookup: CDR1 WNHNN, CDR2 SYGVQD (reference sequence). This CDR3 has 14 residues. Trimming cost V 4 bases and J 7 bases, with 14 bases left between them. This CDR3 is CASSAASWENEQFF. The CDR3 nucleotides are TGCGCCAGCAGTGCGGCTAGCTGGGAAAATGAGCAGTTCTTC.

This chain uses TRBV5-6 with TRBJ2-7; TRBD1 aligns across 9 bases. Losses at the gene ends were 4 bases for V and 3 bases for J; bases not matched to a gene: 5. CDR3 length equals 14 residues. From germline, CDR1 is SGHDT and CDR2 YYEEEE. The CDR3 sequence is CASSRRDRVYEQYF. As DNA, the CDR3 is TGTGCCAGCAGCAGAAGGGACAGGGTCTACGAGCAGTACTTC.

The V gene is TRBV10-3, the J gene TRBJ1-3; 8 bases are shared with TRBD1. This CDR3 is built from 14 residues. The germline gives CDR1 ENHRY, CDR2 SYGVKD. After removal of 8 bases from V and 2 bases from J, the junction contained 5 bases not matched to a gene. This CDR3 is CAIGQGGTGNTIYF. In nucleotides, the CDR3 is TGTGCCATCGGACAGGGCGGTACTGGAAACACCATATATTTT.

The chain carries TRBV5-6 and TRBJ2-2; 11 bases are a match to TRBD1. J lost 4 bases, V lost 5 bases, and 4 bases had no gene match. There are 15 residues in the CDR3. Germline V lookup: CDR1 SGHDT, CDR2 YYEEEE. Here the CDR3 reads CASSYGTGGTGELFF. The CDR3 coding sequence is TGTGCCAGCAGTTACGGGACAGGGGGCACCGGGGAGCTGTTTTTT.

The chain joins TRBV18 to TRBJ1-2, with 10 bases matching TRBD1. This CDR3 contains 15 residues. V was clipped by 4 bases and J by 3 bases; unmatched bases: 5. Germline V gene data show CDR1 as KGHSH and CDR2 as LQKENI. The DNA of the CDR3 is TGTGCCAGCTCACTTAGACAGGGGGCAGACTATGGCTACACCTTC. Amino acid sequence: CASSLRQGADYGYTF.

The chain joins TRBV10-3 to TRBJ1-6; D perhaps matches TRBD1 (5 bases). Germline lookup yields CDR1 ENHRY and CDR2 SYGVKD. This CDR3 region has 14 residues. V was trimmed by 0 bases and J by 8 bases, leaving 8 bases between them. The CDR3 reads CAISESKTDSPLHF. The CDR3 DNA reads TGTGCCATCAGTGAGTCGAAGACAGATTCACCCCTCCACTTT.

The rearrangement uses TRBV4-3 and TRBJ1-1; D is uncertain. With 4 bases removed from V and 2 bases from J, the gap between germline ends came to 14 bases. CDR1 and CDR2 from the germline V gene are LGHNA and YSLEER. This CDR3 has 15 amino acids. The CDR3 region is CASSPLVEENTEAFF. The CDR3 DNA reads TGCGCCAGCAGCCCCCTGGTTGAGGAAAACACTGAAGCTTTCTTT.

Comment on this clone: The sample has other DNA sequences that encode this CDR3 too. The chain recombines TRBV9 with TRBJ2-5; TRBD2 is a possible D gene (6 bases). The V gene lost 2 bases and the J gene lost 2 bases, with 7 bases spanning the gap. Germline CDR1 is SGDLS and CDR2 is YYNGEE. The CDR3 covers 13 residues. CDR3 in DNA: TGTGCCAGCAGCGTGGGACTTCAAGAGACCCAGTACTTC. Its protein is CASSVGLQETQYF.

This chain's CDR3 is CASSLETSGDSYNEQFF. As DNA, the CDR3 is TGTGCCAGCAGCTTGGAGACTAGCGGGGACTCCTACAATGAGCAGTTCTTC. J is TRBJ2-1 and V is TRBV5-4; TRBD2 aligns across 11 bases. Germline V gene sequence: CDR1 SGHNT, CDR2 YYREEE (reference sequence). Trimming removed 0 bases from V and 0 bases from J; junction bases left unmatched: 2. This CDR3 spans 17 amino acids.

Concerning this clone: Other DNA sequences in this sample translate to the same CDR3. The DNA of the CDR3 is TGTGCCAGTTCCCCTTTCGGAGGTCCTTCCCCCCTCCACTTT. It specifies CASSPFGGPSPLHF. V is TRBV19 and J is TRBJ1-6; the D is unclear. The CDR3 has 14 amino acids. V was cut by 8 bases and J by 13 bases, with 21 bases left in between. Germline V gene data show CDR1 as LNHDA and CDR2 as SQIVND (reference sequence).

The chain uses TRBV7-2 and TRBJ1-3; tentative D call: TRBD1 (6 bases). The V gene's germline CDR1 is SGHTA and CDR2 FQGNSA. The CDR3 runs 16 residues. The V end was cut by 5 bases, the J end by 0 bases, with 14 bases between. CDR3 sequence reads: CASSRGQQTSGNTIYF. Here the CDR3 DNA reads TGTGCCAGCAGCCGTGGACAGCAGACCTCTGGAAACACCATATATTTT.

V and J are TRBV7-2 and TRBJ1-1, with unresolved D. Trimming pared 5 bases from V and 2 bases from J, leaving 9 bases between. Germline V CDR1 and CDR2: SGHTA, FQGNSA. CDR3 length: 13 residues. The CDR3 DNA follows: TGTGCCAGCAGCACTCAATCCAACACTGAAGCTTTCTTT. Translated, it gives CASSTQSNTEAFF.

The rearrangement joins TRBV6-6 to TRBJ1-2; maybe TRBD1 (6 bases). CDR1 and CDR2 from the germline V gene are MNHNY and SVGAGI (reference sequence). V lost 6 bases and J lost 6, with 17 bases in between. The CDR3 is 14 residues long. The CDR3 spells CASSQDRGIHGYTF. The CDR3, as DNA: TGTGCCAGCAGCCAGGACAGAGGGATTCATGGCTACACCTTC.

The chain combines TRBV6-1 with TRBJ2-7; D might be TRBD1 (5 bases). V shed 5 bases and J shed 5 bases, with 19 bases lying between them. The CDR3 runs to 15 residues. Germline V CDR1 and CDR2: MNHNS, SASEGT. As DNA, the CDR3 is TGTGCCAGCAGTAACCCCTTGATGAAAGGGGACGAGCAGTACTTC. As protein: CASSNPLMKGDEQYF.

V and J are TRBV11-3 and TRBJ1-1; D may be TRBD1 (6 bases). Trimming cost V 5 bases and J 4 bases, with 11 bases left between them. This CDR3 spans 13 amino acids. The germline V gene has CDR1 SGHNT and CDR2 YENEEA. CDR3 sequence reads: CASSAQGATEAFF. In nucleotides, the CDR3 is TGTGCCAGCAGCGCACAGGGTGCCACTGAAGCTTTCTTT.

J is TRBJ1-4 and V is TRBV6-5; D remains ambiguous. The CDR3 length is 14 residues. CDR1 is MNHEY, CDR2 SVGAGI, per germline. Trimming took 2 bases from V and 8 from J, leaving 12 bases between them. The CDR3 sequence is CASSYRSPKEKLFF. The CDR3 DNA reads TGTGCCAGCAGTTACCGGAGTCCCAAGGAAAAACTGTTTTTT.

The genes are TRBV6-5 and TRBJ1-4; TRBD1 matches 8 bases. The trim removed 10 bases at V and 5 bases at J, leaving 9 bases unmatched. The CDR3 has 14 amino acids. CDR1 MNHEY and CDR2 SVGAGI come from the germline V gene. CDR3 coding DNA: TGTGCCACCCGGGTGGACAGGGCGAATGAAAAACTGTTTTTT. Amino acids: CATRVDRANEKLFF.

The chain employs TRBV15 and TRBJ1-2; 9 bases map to TRBD1. V shed 2 bases and J 6 bases; nucleotides not matched to a gene: 13. In germline, CDR1 is LNHNV, CDR2 YYDKDF (reference sequence). The CDR3 totals 17 residues. This CDR3 reads CATSRHRPRTGEDGYTF. The CDR3 coding sequence is TGTGCCACCAGCAGACATCGACCCCGGACAGGGGAGGATGGCTACACCTTC. The full variable domain, in which reference TRBV15 and TRBJ1-2 provide the parts outside the CDR3, is DAMVIQNPRYQVTQFGKPVTLSCSQTLNHNVMYWYQQKSSQAPKLLFHYYDKDFNNEADTPDNFQSRRPNTSFCFLDIRSPGLGDTAMYLCATSRHRPRTGEDGYTFGSGTRLTVV.

The chain couples TRBV6-6 to TRBJ2-7, with TRBD1 identical over 11 bases. V lost 3 bases, J lost 3 bases, and 4 bases stayed unmatched. CDR1 MNHNY and CDR2 SVGAGI come from the germline V gene (reference sequence). The CDR3 runs 15 residues. In DNA, the CDR3 is TGTGCCAGCAGTTATCCGGGACAGGGGGACTACGAGCAGTACTTC. This translates into CASSYPGQGDYEQYF.

This chain joins TRBV14 and TRBJ1-2; D not resolved. The length of the CDR3 is 12 residues. Deletions cut 4 bases from V and 7 bases from J, with 10 bases between. Germline CDR1 SGHDN, CDR2 FVKESK. This chain's CDR3 is CASSPGVFGYTF. Written as DNA, the CDR3 is TGTGCCAGCAGCCCGGGAGTTTTTGGCTACACCTTC.